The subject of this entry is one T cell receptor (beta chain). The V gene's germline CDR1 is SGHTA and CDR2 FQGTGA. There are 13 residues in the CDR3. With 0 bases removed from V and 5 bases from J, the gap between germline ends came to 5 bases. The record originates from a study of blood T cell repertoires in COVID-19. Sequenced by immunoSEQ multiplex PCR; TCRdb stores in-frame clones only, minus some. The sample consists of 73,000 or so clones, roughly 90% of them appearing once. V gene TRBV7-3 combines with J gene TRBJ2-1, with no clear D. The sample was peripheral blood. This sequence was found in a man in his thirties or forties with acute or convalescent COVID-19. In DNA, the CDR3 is TGTGCCAGCAGCTTAACGGCTGACAATGAGCAGTTCTTC. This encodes CASSLTADNEQFF.